This is a list of T cell receptor beta chains from one sample in a study of T cells in localized non-small cell lung cancer. Clones were read by immunoSEQ multiplex PCR, and TCRdb kept only the in-frame ones, dropping some. This repertoire shows tens of thousands of clones, around 84% found once; its top ten account for 1.3%. The sequencing used peripheral blood, collected before any cancer treatment. The receptors derive from a female donor at least 60 years old with stage I lung adenocarcinoma. CDR3s include the opening cysteine and the closing phenylalanine or tryptophan. A D gene is named only where the DNA matches it firmly. Clone size appears in some rows only: once, few, many, or a class for an expanded clone.

J gene | clone size | V gene | D gene | CDR3 protein | CDR3 DNA
TRBJ2-2 | . | TRBV7-7 | . | CASSLVGGELFF | TGTGCTAGCAGCTTAGTTGGCGGGGAGCTGTTTTTT
TRBJ1-5 | . | TRBV28 | . | CASSREAIAGQPQHF | TGTGCCAGCAGTCGAGAGGCGATCGCGGGACAGCCCCAGCATTTT
TRBJ2-3 | few | TRBV4-3 | TRBD2 | CASSQDVTSGREGFTDTQYF | TGCGCCAGCAGCCAAGATGTGACTAGCGGCCGGGAGGGGTTCACAGATACGCAGTATTTT
TRBJ2-1 | . | TRBV11-3 | TRBD2 | CASSRTGTNNNEQFF | TGTGCCAGCAGTCGAACCGGGACTAACAACAATGAGCAGTTCTTC
TRBJ2-3 | . | TRBV4-2 | . | CASAPTDTQYF | TGTGCCAGCGCCCCAACAGATACGCAGTATTTT
TRBJ2-7 | once | TRBV9 | TRBD1 | CASSGGQGIYEQYF | TGTGCCAGCAGCGGAGGACAGGGGATCTACGAGCAGTACTTC
TRBJ2-7 | . | TRBV4-3 | . | CASSQGGDTYEQYF | TGCGCCAGCAGCCAAGGAGGAGACACCTACGAGCAGTACTTC
TRBJ1-2 | . | TRBV19 | . | CASNPGHGYTF | TGTGCCAGTAACCCAGGGCATGGCTACACCTTC
TRBJ2-7 | few | TRBV6-6 | . | CASSRPHSEQYF | TGTGCCAGCAGCCGACCTCACTCGGAGCAGTACTTC
TRBJ2-5 | . | TRBV5-6 | . | CASSLDFRRQETQYF | TGTGCCAGCAGCTTGGATTTCCGCCGGCAAGAGACCCAGTACTTC
TRBJ1-5 | . | TRBV4-3 | . | CARQTVSNQPQHF | TGCGCCAGACAGACCGTAAGCAATCAGCCCCAGCATTTT
TRBJ1-1 | . | TRBV9 | . | CASSVNTEGGRAFF | TGTGCCAGCAGCGTCAACACTGAGGGGGGCCGGGCTTTCTTT
TRBJ2-7 | . | TRBV6-5 | . | CASSYSGIGTGLEQYF | TGTGCCAGCAGTTACTCTGGTATCGGTACAGGGTTGGAGCAGTACTTC
TRBJ2-4 | . | TRBV28 | . | CASSLSKNIQYF | TGTGCCAGCAGTTTAAGCAAAAACATTCAGTACTTC
TRBJ1-1 | . | TRBV7-2 | . | CASSFAGGNTEAFF | TGTGCCAGCAGCTTCGCGGGGGGGAACACTGAAGCTTTCTTT
TRBJ2-1 | once | TRBV7-8 | . | CASSLARAGNNEQFF | TGTGCCAGCAGCTTAGCGCGGGCAGGGAACAATGAGCAGTTCTTC
TRBJ1-6 | . | TRBV11-2 | . | CASSLVAGWNSPLHF | TGTGCCAGCAGCTTAGTAGCAGGTTGGAATTCACCCCTCCACTTT
TRBJ1-2 | once | TRBV7-6 | TRBD1 | CASSLDRDSGGYTF | TGTGCCAGCAGCTTGGACAGGGACTCTGGTGGCTACACCTTC
TRBJ2-3 | . | TRBV7-9 | TRBD2 | CASSSRGGSTDTQYF | TGTGCCAGCAGCAGCCGGGGGGGCTCGACAGATACGCAGTATTTT
TRBJ1-6 | . | TRBV11-3 | . | CASSFSGGSPLHF | TGTGCCAGCAGCTTTTCGGGGGGATCACCCCTCCACTTT
TRBJ1-2 | once | TRBV19 | TRBD1 | CASSIPYRDSASYTF | TGTGCCAGTAGTATACCTTACCGGGACAGTGCCAGCTACACCTTC
TRBJ1-6 | . | TRBV15 | . | CATSRDPGPDSPLHF | TGTGCCACCAGCAGAGATCCCGGGCCGGATTCACCCCTCCACTTT
TRBJ2-1 | . | TRBV5-1 | . | CASSPRSQDINFF | TGCGCCAGCAGCCCTCGTAGCCAGGACATTAATTTCTTC
TRBJ1-2 | . | TRBV6-1 | TRBD1 | CASSATRGKGYGYTF | TGTGCCAGCAGCGCAACCAGGGGGAAAGGCTATGGCTACACCTTC
TRBJ2-1 | . | TRBV13 | . | CASSLSRTIHNEQFF | TGTGCCAGCAGCTTAAGTCGGACAATCCACAATGAGCAGTTCTTC
TRBJ2-1 | . | TRBV5-1 | . | CASSLGLVSDEQFF | TGCGCCAGCAGCTTGGGACTAGTTTCGGATGAGCAGTTCTTC
TRBJ1-2 | . | TRBV7-2 | . | CASSLGSQGYGYTF | TGTGCCAGCAGCTTAGGCTCACAGGGCTATGGCTACACCTTC
TRBJ1-2 | . | TRBV2 | . | CASSESYGYTF | TGTGCCAGCAGTGAATCATATGGCTACACCTTC
TRBJ2-2 | . | TRBV11-2 | TRBD2 | CASSPKPGGGIGELFF | TGTGCCAGCAGCCCTAAACCCGGCGGGGGAATCGGGGAGCTGTTTTTT
TRBJ2-3 | . | TRBV7-6 | TRBD2 | CASSPGLAGGRTDTQYF | TGTGCCAGCAGCCCGGGGCTAGCGGGGGGCCGCACAGATACGCAGTATTTT
TRBJ1-6 | . | TRBV7-9 | TRBD1 | CASSLADRVNSPLHF | TGTGCCAGCAGCTTAGCGGACAGGGTTAATTCACCCCTCCACTTT
TRBJ1-1 | . | TRBV11-3 | . | CASSFQRDTEAFF | TGTGCCAGCAGCTTTCAGAGGGACACTGAAGCTTTCTTT
TRBJ1-2 | . | TRBV28 | . | CASSFGLSYGYTF | TGTGCCAGCAGTTTCGGCCTCTCCTATGGCTACACCTTC
TRBJ2-1 | . | TRBV6-1 | . | CASTLGWGDNEQFF | TGTGCCAGCACCCTAGGTTGGGGTGACAATGAGCAGTTCTTC
TRBJ2-2 | . | TRBV29-1 | TRBD2 | CSVDYSGSITGELFF | TGCAGCGTAGATTATAGCGGGAGCATCACCGGGGAGCTGTTTTTT
TRBJ2-1 | . | TRBV7-3 | . | CASSLDRRPYNEQFF | TGTGCCAGCAGCTTAGACAGGCGCCCCTACAATGAGCAGTTCTTC
TRBJ2-5 | . | TRBV7-9 | . | CASSLSTGAQETQYF | TGTGCCAGCAGCTTGTCCACCGGGGCCCAAGAGACCCAGTACTTC
TRBJ1-1 | once | TRBV19 | . | CASSIRRNTEAFF | TGTGCCAGTAGTATAAGGAGGAACACTGAAGCTTTCTTT
TRBJ2-7 | . | TRBV7-8 | . | CASSSPYEQYF | TGTGCCAGCAGCTCTCCCTACGAGCAGTACTTC
TRBJ2-3 | . | TRBV2 | . | CASSGPEQYF | TGTGCCAGCAGTGGTCCTGAGCAGTATTTT
TRBJ1-1 | . | TRBV13 | . | CASSLGVSPFVYTEAFF | TGTGCCAGCAGCCTAGGGGTCAGCCCTTTTGTCTACACTGAAGCTTTCTTT
TRBJ1-3 | . | TRBV5-6 | . | CASSRVGNTIYF | TGTGCCAGCTCACGAGTAGGAAACACCATATATTTT
TRBJ2-5 | . | TRBV7-9 | TRBD2 | CASSLLTSGGETQYF | TGTGCCAGCAGCTTATTAACTAGCGGGGGTGAGACCCAGTACTTC
TRBJ2-5 | . | TRBV29-1 | TRBD2 | CSVEFWAGGPRGETQYF | TGCAGCGTTGAATTCTGGGCGGGGGGGCCCCGTGGAGAGACCCAGTACTTC
TRBJ1-1 | few | TRBV5-1 | . | CASSLSLGVMNTEAFF | TGCGCCAGCAGCTTGTCCCTGGGCGTTATGAACACTGAAGCTTTCTTT
TRBJ1-1 | . | TRBV2 | . | CASSADSFNTEAFF | TGTGCCAGCAGTGCCGACTCATTTAACACTGAAGCTTTCTTT
TRBJ2-7 | . | TRBV4-2 | . | CASSQDHEGTYEQYF | TGTGCCAGCAGCCAAGATCATGAAGGGACCTACGAGCAGTACTTC
TRBJ1-1 | . | TRBV7-9 | . | CASSLVSSEAFF | TGTGCCAGCAGCTTAGTTAGCTCTGAAGCTTTCTTT
TRBJ1-1 | few | TRBV15 | . | CATSRGRADTEAFF | TGTGCCACCAGCAGAGGTCGGGCGGACACTGAAGCTTTCTTT
TRBJ2-1 | . | TRBV6-1 | . | CASSFQEFSYNEQFF | TGTGCCAGCAGTTTTCAGGAGTTTTCCTACAATGAGCAGTTCTTC
TRBJ1-2 | once | TRBV28 | . | CASSLARTENYGYTF | TGTGCCAGCAGTTTGGCTAGGACAGAGAACTATGGCTACACCTTC
TRBJ2-1 | few | TRBV21-1 | . | CASSPRGSGGNEQFF | TGTGCCAGCAGCCCCCGTGGTAGCGGAGGGAATGAGCAGTTCTTC
TRBJ1-1 | . | TRBV27 | TRBD1 | CASSQGQINTEAFF | TGTGCCAGCAGTCAGGGACAGATAAACACTGAAGCTTTCTTT
TRBJ2-7 | . | TRBV7-9 | . | CASVRGNYEQYF | TGTGCCAGCGTGAGGGGAAACTACGAGCAGTACTTC
TRBJ1-5 | . | TRBV28 | TRBD1 | CASSGTVSGQPQHF | TGTGCCAGCAGTGGGACAGTTTCAGGACAGCCCCAGCATTTT
TRBJ2-7 | . | TRBV4-1 | . | CASSQDKGMRTGTYEQYF | TGCGCCAGCAGCCAAGATAAAGGTATGCGAACAGGGACCTACGAGCAGTACTTC
TRBJ1-2 | . | TRBV7-2 | TRBD1 | CASSPQGAKGYTF | TGTGCCAGCAGCCCACAGGGGGCGAAAGGCTACACCTTC
TRBJ1-2 | few | TRBV10-3 | . | CAISPGSDGYTF | TGTGCCATCAGCCCAGGGTCAGATGGCTACACCTTC
TRBJ2-1 | once | TRBV7-6 | . | CASSSLPYNEQFF | TGTGCCAGCAGCTCTCTTCCCTACAATGAGCAGTTCTTC